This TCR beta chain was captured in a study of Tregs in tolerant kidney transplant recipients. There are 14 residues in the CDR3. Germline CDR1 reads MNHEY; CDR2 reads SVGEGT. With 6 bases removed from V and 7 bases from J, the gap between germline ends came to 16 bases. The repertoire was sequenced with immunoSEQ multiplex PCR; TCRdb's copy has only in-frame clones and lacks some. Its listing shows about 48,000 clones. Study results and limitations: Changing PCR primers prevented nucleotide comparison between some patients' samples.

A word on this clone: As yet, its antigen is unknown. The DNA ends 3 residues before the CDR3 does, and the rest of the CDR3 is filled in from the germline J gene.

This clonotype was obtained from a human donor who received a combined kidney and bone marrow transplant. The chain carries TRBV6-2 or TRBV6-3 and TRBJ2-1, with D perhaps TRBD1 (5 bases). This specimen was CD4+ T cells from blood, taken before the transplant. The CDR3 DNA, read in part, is TGTGCCAGCAGCAGGGTAAAGTCAAGGAATGAG. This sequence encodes CASSRVKSRNE. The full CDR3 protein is CASSRVKSRNEQFF.